Reported below is one TCR beta chain. The antigen is not known. Roughly 100,000 TCR templates per sample were assayed. Libraries were prepared by immunoSEQ multiplex PCR; TCRdb keeps only in-frame clonotypes and omits some of them. The sample carries 95,000 to 110,000 clones, 85% to 95% recorded once. This entry is derived from a study of siplizumab effects on memory and regulatory T cells. Trimming removed 5 bases from V and 0 bases from J, with 11 bases in between. The CDR3 runs 15 residues. Germline CDR1 is SGHKS and CDR2 is YYEKEE (reference sequence). Study-level results: Memory T cells appeared less diverse than naive cells, which seemed to contribute substantially to alloresponse.

The sequencing sample was made of Tregs sorted from blood. The chain recombines TRBV5-5 with TRBJ1-4, with a weak D call TRBD1 (6 bases). The TCR comes from a human donor in good health. The CDR3 DNA follows: TGTGCCAGCAGGCGCTGGACAGCAACTAATGAAAAACTGTTTTTT. It encodes CASRRWTATNEKLFF.